This T cell receptor beta chain was captured by sequencing in a study of CD8 T cells in ankylosing spondylitis. Points from the study as a whole: Earlier work had already found some motif variants in reactive arthritis synovial fluid and blood. Seemingly distinctive of ankylosing spondylitis blood was a TCR beta motif formed by eight highly homologous variants. The study looked at matched synovial fluid samples from ankylosing spondylitis patients. Disease-linked clones were reported to be significantly enriched there.

This clonotype has ten or more counts. What it recognizes is unknown. TCRdb reprocessed the 5' RACE reads with MiXCR, giving one entry per CDR3 protein. The repertoire consists of hundreds of thousands of distinct CDR3 sequences, with roughly 8% occurring once and the leading ten covering about 5%. Germline CDR1 is ENHRY and CDR2 is SYGVKD. Trimming cost V 3 bases and J 3 bases; bases outside gene matches: 1. The CDR3 is made up of 13 amino acids. The receptor comes from a female donor with ankylosing spondylitis or in good health (not recorded which). The sample taken for sequencing was blood, either unsorted or a sorted T cell fraction (not recorded which). The chain uses TRBV10-3 and TRBJ2-5, with 7 bases identical to TRBD2. CDR3 DNA: TGTGCCATCAGTGAAGGACTAGAAGAGACCCAGTACTTC. Translating it yields CAISEGLEETQYF.